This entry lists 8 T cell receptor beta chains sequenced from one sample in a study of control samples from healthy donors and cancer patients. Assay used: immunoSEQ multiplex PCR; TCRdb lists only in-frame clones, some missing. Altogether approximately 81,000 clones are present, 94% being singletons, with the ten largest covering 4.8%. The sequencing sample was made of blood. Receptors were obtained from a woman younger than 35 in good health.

DNA of the CDR3: TGCAGTGCTGTTGGGGGGTACGAGCAGTACTTC. As protein: CSAVGGYEQYF. The chain couples TRBV20-1 to TRBJ2-7; possibly TRBD2 for D (6 bases). Trimming took off 5 bases at V and 4 bases at J, with 9 bases between the two ends. CDR1 and CDR2 from the germline V gene are DFQATT and SNEGSKA (reference sequence). CDR3 length: 11 amino acids.

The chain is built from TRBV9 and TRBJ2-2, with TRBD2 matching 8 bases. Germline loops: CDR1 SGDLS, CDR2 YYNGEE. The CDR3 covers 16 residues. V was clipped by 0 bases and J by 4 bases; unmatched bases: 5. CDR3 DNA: TGTGCCAGCAGCGTAGAGGCGGGAGGTCCCACCGGGGAGCTGTTTTTT. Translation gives CASSVEAGGPTGELFF.

The CDR3 spells CASSVPGPLNTEAFF. The CDR3 nucleotides read TGTGCCAGCAGTGTTCCGGGACCGCTGAACACTGAAGCTTTCTTT. This chain connects TRBV2 to TRBJ1-1, with TRBD1 as a possible D gene (5 bases). Germline values: CDR1 SNHLY, CDR2 FYNNEI. V shed 4 bases and J shed 0 bases, with 12 bases lying between them. The CDR3 consists of 15 residues.

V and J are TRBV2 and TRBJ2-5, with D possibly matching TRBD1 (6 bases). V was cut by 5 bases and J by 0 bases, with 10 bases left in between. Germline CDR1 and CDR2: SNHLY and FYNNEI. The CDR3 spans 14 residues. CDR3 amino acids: CASSNGQYQETQYF. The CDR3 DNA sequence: TGTGCCAGCAGTAACGGACAGTACCAAGAGACCCAGTACTTC.

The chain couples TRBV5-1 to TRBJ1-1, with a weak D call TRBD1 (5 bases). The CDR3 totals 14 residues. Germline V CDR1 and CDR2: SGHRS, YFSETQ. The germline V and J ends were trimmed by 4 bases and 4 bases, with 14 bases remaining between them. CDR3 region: CASSAGLSGTEAFF. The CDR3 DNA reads TGCGCCAGCAGCGCGGGACTGTCGGGCACTGAAGCTTTCTTT.

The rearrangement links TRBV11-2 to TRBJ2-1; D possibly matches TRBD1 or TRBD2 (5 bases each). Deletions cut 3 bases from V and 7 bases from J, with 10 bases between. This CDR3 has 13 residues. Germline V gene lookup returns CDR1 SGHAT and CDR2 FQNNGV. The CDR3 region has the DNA TGTGCCAGCAGCTTGGGGACGCAGAATGAGCAGTTCTTC. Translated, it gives CASSLGTQNEQFF.

CDR3 bases: TGTGCCAGCAGGGGGACAGGGGTGGGCTACACCTTC. It codes for CASRGTGVGYTF. The rearrangement joins TRBV9 to TRBJ1-2; 10 nucleotides agree with TRBD1. Germline loops: CDR1 SGDLS, CDR2 YYNGEE. This CDR3 has 12 amino acids. After removal of 5 bases from V and 8 bases from J, the junction contained 3 bases not matched to a gene.

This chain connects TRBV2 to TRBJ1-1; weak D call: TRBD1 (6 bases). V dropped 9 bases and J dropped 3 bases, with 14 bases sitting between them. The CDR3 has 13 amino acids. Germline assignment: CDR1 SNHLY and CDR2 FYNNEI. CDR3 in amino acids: CARARGPDTEAFF. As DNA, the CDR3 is TGTGCCAGAGCGCGGGGGCCGGACACTGAAGCTTTCTTT.